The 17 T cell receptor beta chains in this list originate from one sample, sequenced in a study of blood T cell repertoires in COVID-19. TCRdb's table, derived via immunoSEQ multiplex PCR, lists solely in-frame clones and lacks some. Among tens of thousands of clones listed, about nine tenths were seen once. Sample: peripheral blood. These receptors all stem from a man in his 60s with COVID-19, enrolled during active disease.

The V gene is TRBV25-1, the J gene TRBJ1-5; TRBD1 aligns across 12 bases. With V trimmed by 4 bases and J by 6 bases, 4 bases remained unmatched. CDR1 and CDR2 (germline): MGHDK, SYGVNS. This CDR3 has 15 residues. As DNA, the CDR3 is TGTGCCAGCAGTGGGGGACAGGGGGCTGGTCAGCCCCAGCATTTT. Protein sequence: CASSGGQGAGQPQHF.

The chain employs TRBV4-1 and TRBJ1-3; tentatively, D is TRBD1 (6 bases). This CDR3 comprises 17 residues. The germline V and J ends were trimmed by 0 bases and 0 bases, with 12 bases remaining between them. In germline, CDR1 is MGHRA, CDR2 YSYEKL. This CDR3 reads CASSQEINRASGNTIYF. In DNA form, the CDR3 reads TGCGCCAGCAGCCAAGAAATAAACAGGGCCTCTGGAAACACCATATATTTT.

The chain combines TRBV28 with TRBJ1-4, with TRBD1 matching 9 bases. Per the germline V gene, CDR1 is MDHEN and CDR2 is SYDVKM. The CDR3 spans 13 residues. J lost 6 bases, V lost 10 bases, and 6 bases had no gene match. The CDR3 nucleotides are TGTGCCACGGGACAGGGAACGGATGAAAAACTGTTTTTT. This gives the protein CATGQGTDEKLFF.

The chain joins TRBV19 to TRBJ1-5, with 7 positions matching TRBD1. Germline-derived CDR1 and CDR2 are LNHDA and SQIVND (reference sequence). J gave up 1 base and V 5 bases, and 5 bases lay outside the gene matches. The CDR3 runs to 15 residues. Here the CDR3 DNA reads TGTGCCAGTAGTCTACAACAGGGGAGCAATCAGCCCCAGCATTTT. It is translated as CASSLQQGSNQPQHF.

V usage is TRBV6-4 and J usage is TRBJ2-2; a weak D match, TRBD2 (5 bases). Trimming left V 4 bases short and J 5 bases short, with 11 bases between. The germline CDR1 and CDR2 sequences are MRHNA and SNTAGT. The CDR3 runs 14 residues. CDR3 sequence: CASSAAPGTGELFF. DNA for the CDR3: TGTGCCAGCAGTGCCGCTCCGGGGACCGGGGAGCTGTTTTTT.

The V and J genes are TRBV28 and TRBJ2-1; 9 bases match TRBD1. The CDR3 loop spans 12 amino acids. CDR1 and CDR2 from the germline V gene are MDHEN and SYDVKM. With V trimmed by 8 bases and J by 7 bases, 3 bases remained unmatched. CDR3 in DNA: TGTGCCAGCGCGACAGGGGGTAATGAGCAGTTCTTC. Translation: CASATGGNEQFF.

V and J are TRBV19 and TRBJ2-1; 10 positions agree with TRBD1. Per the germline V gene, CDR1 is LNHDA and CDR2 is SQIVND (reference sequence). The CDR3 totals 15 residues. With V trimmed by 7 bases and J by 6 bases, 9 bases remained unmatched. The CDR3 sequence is CASTHRDRGANEQFF. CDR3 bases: TGTGCCAGTACGCACCGGGACAGGGGAGCCAATGAGCAGTTCTTC.

CDR3 region: CASSHPGSGLYNEQFF. As DNA, the CDR3 is TGTGCCAGCAGCCATCCAGGGAGCGGGCTTTACAATGAGCAGTTCTTC. The chain carries TRBV3-1 (or the pseudogene TRBV3-2) and TRBJ2-1, with D possibly matching TRBD2 (6 bases). Germline V gene data show CDR1 as LGHDT and CDR2 as YNNKEL (reference sequence). The CDR3 is 16 amino acids. Between the trimmed V and J ends, which lost 3 bases and 4 bases, there was a span of 16 bases.

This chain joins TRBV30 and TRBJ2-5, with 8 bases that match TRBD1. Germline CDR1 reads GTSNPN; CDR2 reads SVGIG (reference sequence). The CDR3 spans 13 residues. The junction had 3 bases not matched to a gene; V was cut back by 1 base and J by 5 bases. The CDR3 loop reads CAWSDGQGETQYF. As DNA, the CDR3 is TGTGCCTGGAGTGATGGACAGGGCGAGACCCAGTACTTC. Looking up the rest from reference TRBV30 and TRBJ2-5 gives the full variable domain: SQTIHQWPATLVQPVGSPLSLECTVEGTSNPNLYWYRQAAGRGLQLLFYSVGIGQISSEVPQNLSASRPQDRQFILSSKKLLLSDSGFYLCAWSDGQGETQYFGPGTRLLVL.

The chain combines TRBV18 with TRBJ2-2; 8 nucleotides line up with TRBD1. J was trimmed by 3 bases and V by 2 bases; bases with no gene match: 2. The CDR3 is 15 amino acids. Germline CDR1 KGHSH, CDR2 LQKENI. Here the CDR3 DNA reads TGTGCCAGCTCACCATCACAGGGGGACACCGGGGAGCTGTTTTTT. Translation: CASSPSQGDTGELFF.

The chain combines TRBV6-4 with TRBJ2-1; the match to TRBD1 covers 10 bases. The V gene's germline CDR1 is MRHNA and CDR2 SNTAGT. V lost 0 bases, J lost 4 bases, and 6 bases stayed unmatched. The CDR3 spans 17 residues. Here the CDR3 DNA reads TGTGCCAGCAGTGACTCGAAGGGGACAGGGGATTACAATGAGCAGTTCTTC. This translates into CASSDSKGTGDYNEQFF.

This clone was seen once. This CDR3 reads CASSYSGSFTGELFF. The CDR3 coding sequence is TGTGCCAGCAGTTACAGCGGGAGCTTCACCGGGGAGCTGTTTTTT. The chain combines TRBV6-5 with TRBJ2-2; TRBD2 aligns across 8 bases. With 2 bases clipped from V and 4 bases from J, the junction kept 3 bases outside the gene matches. The germline gives CDR1 MNHEY, CDR2 SVGAGI. The CDR3 sequence is 15 residues long.

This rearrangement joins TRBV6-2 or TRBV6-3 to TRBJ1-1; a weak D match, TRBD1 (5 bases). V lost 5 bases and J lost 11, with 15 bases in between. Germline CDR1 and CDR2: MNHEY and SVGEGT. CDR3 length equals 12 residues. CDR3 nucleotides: TGTGCCAGCAGTCTGGCTGGGGCGAACGCTTTCTTT. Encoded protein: CASSLAGANAFF.

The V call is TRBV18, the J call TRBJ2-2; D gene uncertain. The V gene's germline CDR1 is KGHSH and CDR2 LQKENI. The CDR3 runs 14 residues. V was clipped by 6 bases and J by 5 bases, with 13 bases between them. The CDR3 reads CASSPNARTGELFF. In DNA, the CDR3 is TGTGCCAGCTCGCCGAATGCCAGGACCGGGGAGCTGTTTTTT.

CDR3 sequence: CASSPGGNTEAFF. In DNA form, the CDR3 reads TGTGCCAGCTCACCTGGCGGGAACACTGAAGCTTTCTTT. The rearrangement joins TRBV18 to TRBJ1-1; D gene unclear. The CDR3 is made up of 13 amino acids. Deletions cut 3 bases from V and 1 base from J, with 6 bases between. The germline V gene encodes CDR1 KGHSH and CDR2 LQKENI.

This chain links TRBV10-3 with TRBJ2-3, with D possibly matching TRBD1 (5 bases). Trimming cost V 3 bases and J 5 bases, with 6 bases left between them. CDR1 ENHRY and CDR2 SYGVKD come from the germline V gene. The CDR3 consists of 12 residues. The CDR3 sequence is CAISEGEDTQYF. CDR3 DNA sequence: TGTGCCATCAGTGAAGGGGAAGATACGCAGTATTTT.

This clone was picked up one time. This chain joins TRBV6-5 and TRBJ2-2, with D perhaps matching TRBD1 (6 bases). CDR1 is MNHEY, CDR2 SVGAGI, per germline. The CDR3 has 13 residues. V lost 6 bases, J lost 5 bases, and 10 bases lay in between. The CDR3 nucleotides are TGTGCCAGCAGCAGGGGAAGGACCGGGGAGCTGTTTTTT. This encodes CASSRGRTGELFF.